Listed here is a single TCR beta chain. As yet, its antigen is unknown. The data are from a study of blood T cells in healthy people across ages. The CDR3 contains 17 residues. The V gene's germline CDR1 is SEHNR and CDR2 FQNEAQ (reference sequence). Trimming cost V 1 base and J 2 bases, with 15 bases left between them. Notes on the study in general: The long-lived group displayed more naive CD4+ cells, plus higher diversity, than the aged donors did.

It was with a sample-barcoded 5' primer and a J-beta primer mix that a second PCR of roughly 7 to 12 cycles was run. TCRdb ran MiXCR on the 5' RACE reads and lists one entry per CDR3 protein. The repertoire includes hundreds of thousands of distinct CDR3 sequences, 35% to 40% of them detected once, and about an eighth sits in the top ten. The TCR was taken from a man between 18 and 35 years old in good health. The chain joins TRBV7-9 to TRBJ2-1; a weak D match, TRBD2 (6 bases). Material for sequencing was blood. The CDR3 nucleotides are TGTGCCAGCAGCTTAGATGGTTTGGGACTCCCCTACAATGAGCAGTTCTTC. Protein: CASSLDGLGLPYNEQFF.